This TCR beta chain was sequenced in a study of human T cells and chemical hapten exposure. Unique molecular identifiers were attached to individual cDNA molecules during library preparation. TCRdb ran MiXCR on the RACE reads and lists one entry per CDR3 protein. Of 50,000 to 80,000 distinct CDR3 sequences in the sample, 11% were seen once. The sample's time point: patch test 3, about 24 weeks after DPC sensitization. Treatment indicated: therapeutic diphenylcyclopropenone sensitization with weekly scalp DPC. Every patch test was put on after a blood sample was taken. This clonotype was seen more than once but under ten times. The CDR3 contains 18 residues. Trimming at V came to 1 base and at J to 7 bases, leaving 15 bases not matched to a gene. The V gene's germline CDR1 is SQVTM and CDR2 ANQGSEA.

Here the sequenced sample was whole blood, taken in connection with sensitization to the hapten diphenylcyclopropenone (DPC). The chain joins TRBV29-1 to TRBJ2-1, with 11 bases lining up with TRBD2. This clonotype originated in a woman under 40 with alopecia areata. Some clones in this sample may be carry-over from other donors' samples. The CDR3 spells CSVEGLAGRITTGNEQFF. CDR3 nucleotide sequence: TGCAGCGTTGAAGGACTAGCGGGACGAATAACTACGGGGAATGAGCAGTTCTTC.